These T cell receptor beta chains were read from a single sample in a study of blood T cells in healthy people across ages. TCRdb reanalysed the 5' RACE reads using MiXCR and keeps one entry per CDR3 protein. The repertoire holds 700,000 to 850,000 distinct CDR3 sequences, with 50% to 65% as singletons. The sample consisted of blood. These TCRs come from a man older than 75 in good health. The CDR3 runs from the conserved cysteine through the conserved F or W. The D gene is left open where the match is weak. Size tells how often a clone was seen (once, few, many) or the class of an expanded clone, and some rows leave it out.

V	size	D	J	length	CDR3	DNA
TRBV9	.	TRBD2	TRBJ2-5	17	CASSVGTWGRGQETQYF	TGTGCCAGCAGCGTAGGGACTTGGGGGAGGGGACAAGAGACCCAGTACTTC
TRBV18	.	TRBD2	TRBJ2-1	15	CASSPGLAGANEQFF	TGCGCCAGCAGCCCCGGACTAGCGGGAGCTAATGAGCAGTTCTTC
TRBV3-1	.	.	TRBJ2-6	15	CASSRGRRGAYVLTF	TGTGCCAGCAGCCGAGGTCGTCGAGGGGCCTACGTCCTGACTTTC
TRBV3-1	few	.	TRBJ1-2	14	CASSQGSGNYGYTF	TGTGCCAGCAGCCAAGGATCAGGGAACTATGGCTACACCTTC
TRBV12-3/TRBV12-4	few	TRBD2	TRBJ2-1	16	CASSVRLAGGPPEQFF	TGTGCCAGCAGTGTCCGACTAGCGGGAGGGCCCCCTGAGCAGTTCTTC
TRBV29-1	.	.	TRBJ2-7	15	CSVEVQTLSLYEQYF	TGCAGCGTTGAAGTGCAGACACTTTCTCTCTACGAGCAGTACTTC
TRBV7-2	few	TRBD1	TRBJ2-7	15	CASSFPDRAAYEQYF	TGTGCCAGCAGCTTTCCGGACAGGGCGGCCTACGAGCAGTACTTC
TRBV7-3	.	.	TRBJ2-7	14	CASTREDLPYEQYF	TGTGCCAGCACCCGTGAGGACCTTCCCTACGAGCAGTACTTC
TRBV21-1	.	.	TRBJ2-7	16	CASSKALAQGPYEQYF	TGTGCCAGCAGCAAAGCCCTCGCACAGGGGCCCTACGAGCAGTACTTC
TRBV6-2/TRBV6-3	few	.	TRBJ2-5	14	CASRGIGLGETQYF	TGTGCCAGCAGGGGCATTGGGCTCGGGGAGACCCAGTACTTC
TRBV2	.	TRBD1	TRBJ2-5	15	CASKAGTGNYNEQYF	TGTGCCAGCAAGGCCGGGACAGGGAACTACAATGAGCAGTACTTC
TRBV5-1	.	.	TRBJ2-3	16	CASSLRPSVRTDTQYF	TGCGCCAGCAGCTTGCGTCCTTCGGTCCGCACAGATACGCAGTATTTT
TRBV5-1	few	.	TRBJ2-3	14	CASSSEWGTDTQYF	TGCGCCAGCAGCTCAGAGTGGGGTACAGATACGCAGTATTTT
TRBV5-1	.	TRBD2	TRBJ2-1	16	CASSLSSSSGHNEQFF	TGCGCCAGCAGCTTGTCAAGTTCTAGCGGCCACAATGAGCAGTTCTTC
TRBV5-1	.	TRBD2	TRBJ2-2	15	CASSPSGFVSGELFF	TGCGCCAGCAGCCCTAGCGGGTTCGTTTCCGGGGAGCTGTTTTTT
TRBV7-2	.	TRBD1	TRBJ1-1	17	CASSLEGDRGPYTEAFF	TGTGCCAGCAGCTTAGAGGGAGACAGGGGACCTTATACTGAAGCTTTCTTT
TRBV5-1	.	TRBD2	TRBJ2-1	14	CATSGASGYNEQFF	TGCGCCACCTCGGGGGCTAGCGGGTACAATGAGCAGTTCTTC
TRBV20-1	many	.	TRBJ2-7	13	CSALNLVTGEQYF	TGCAGTGCTTTAAATTTGGTGACGGGCGAGCAGTACTTC
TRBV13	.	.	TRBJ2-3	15	CASSSRPANTDTQYF	TGTGCCAGCAGCTCTCGACCCGCCAACACAGATACGCAGTATTTT
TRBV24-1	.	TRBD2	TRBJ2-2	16	CATSDTSGSATGELFF	TGTGCCACCAGTGACACTAGCGGGAGTGCCACCGGGGAGCTGTTTTTT
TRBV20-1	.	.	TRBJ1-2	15	CSAREWGSLGYGYTF	TGCAGTGCTAGAGAGTGGGGGTCCTTGGGCTATGGCTACACCTTC
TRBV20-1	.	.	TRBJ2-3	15	CSAGVGGSSTDTQYF	TGCAGTGCTGGAGTAGGAGGGAGTAGCACAGATACGCAGTATTTT
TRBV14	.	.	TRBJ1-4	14	CASSPTSTGGKLFF	TGTGCCAGCAGCCCCACATCTACGGGAGGAAAACTGTTTTTT
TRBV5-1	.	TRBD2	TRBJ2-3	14	CASSSGGFTDTQYF	TGCGCCAGCAGCTCGGGGGGGTTCACAGATACGCAGTATTTT
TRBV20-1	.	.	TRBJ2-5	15	CSARNPPGLSETQYF	TGCAGTGCTAGAAATCCGCCAGGGTTGAGTGAGACCCAGTACTTC
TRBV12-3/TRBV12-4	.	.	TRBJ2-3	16	CASSLGQGGSTDTQYF	TGTGCCAGCAGTTTGGGGCAGGGGGGCAGCACAGATACGCAGTATTTT
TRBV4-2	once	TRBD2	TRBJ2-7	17	CASSQGTSGRPAYEQYF	TGTGCCAGCAGCCAGGGGACTAGCGGGAGGCCGGCCTACGAGCAGTACTTC